This entry is about one TCR beta chain. The sample belongs to a study of blood T cell repertoires in COVID-19. At the level of the study: Acute and convalescent COVID-19 specimens originated in the United States, Italy and Spain. PBMCs, B-cell-depleted T cells, or T cells provided the cDNA or gDNA that made up the material.

TCRdb keeps only in-frame clones here, not all; method: immunoSEQ multiplex PCR. The sample holds roughly 79,000 clones; around 80% are singletons and the top ten take just under 6%. Germline loops: CDR1 MNHEY, CDR2 SVGAGI. Trimming at V came to 2 bases and at J to 0 bases, leaving 4 bases not matched to a gene. The CDR3 is made up of 16 amino acids. The clonotype comes from a man aged 60 to 75 with active or convalescent COVID-19. The sample taken for sequencing was peripheral blood. The chain carries TRBV6-5 and TRBJ2-3, with 8 nucleotides matching TRBD2. CDR3 sequence reads: CASSYLRGGSTDTQYF. The CDR3 DNA follows: TGTGCCAGCAGTTACCTTCGGGGGGGGAGCACAGATACGCAGTATTTT.